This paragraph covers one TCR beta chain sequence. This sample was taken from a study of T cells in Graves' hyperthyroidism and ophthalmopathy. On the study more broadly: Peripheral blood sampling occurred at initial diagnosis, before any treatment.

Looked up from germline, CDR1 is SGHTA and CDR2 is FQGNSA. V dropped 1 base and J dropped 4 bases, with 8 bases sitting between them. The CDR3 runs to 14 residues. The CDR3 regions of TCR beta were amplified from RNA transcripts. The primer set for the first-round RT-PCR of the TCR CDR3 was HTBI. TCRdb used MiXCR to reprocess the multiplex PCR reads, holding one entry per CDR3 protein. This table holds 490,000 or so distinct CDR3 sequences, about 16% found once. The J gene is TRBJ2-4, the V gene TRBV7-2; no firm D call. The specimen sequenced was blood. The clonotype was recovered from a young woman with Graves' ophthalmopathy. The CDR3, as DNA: TGTGCCAGCAGCTTAGTTGTAACGAAAAACATTCAGTACTTC. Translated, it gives CASSLVVTKNIQYF.